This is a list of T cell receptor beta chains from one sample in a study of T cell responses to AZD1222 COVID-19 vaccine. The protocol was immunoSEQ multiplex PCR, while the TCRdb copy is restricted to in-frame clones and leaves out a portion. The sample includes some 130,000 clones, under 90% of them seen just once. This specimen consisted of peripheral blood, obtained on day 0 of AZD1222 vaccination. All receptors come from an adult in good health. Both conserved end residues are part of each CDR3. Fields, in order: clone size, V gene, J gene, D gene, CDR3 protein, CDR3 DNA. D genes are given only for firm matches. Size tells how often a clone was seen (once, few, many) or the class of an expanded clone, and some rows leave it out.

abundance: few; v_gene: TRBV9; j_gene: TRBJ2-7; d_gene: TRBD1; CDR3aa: CASSVDRGEQYF; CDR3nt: TGTGCCAGCAGCGTAGACAGGGGCGAGCAGTACTTC
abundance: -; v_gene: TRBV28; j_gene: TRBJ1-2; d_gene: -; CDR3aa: CASSLVGQTFFYGYTF; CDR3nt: TGTGCCAGCAGTTTAGTTGGACAGACATTCTTCTATGGCTACACCTTC
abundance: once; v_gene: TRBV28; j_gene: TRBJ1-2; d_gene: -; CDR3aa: CAAGRGRTSNYGYTF; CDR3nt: TGTGCCGCCGGCCGAGGAAGGACGTCTAACTATGGCTACACCTTC
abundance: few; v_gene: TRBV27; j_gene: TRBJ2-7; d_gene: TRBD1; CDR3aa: CASMGPDRASSYEQYF; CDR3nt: TGTGCCAGCATGGGCCCAGACAGGGCCAGCTCCTACGAGCAGTACTTC
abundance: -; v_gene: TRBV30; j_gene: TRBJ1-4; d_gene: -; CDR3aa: CAWIAGLNEKLFF; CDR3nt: TGTGCCTGGATCGCAGGGCTTAATGAAAAACTGTTTTTT
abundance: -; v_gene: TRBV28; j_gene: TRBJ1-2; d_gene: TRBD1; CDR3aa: CASSPMTGTNYGYTF; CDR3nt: TGTGCCAGCAGTCCGATGACAGGGACGAACTATGGCTACACCTTC
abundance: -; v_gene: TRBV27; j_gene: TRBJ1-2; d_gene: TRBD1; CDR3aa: CASSPLGQVYGYTF; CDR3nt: TGTGCCAGCAGTCCACTGGGACAGGTCTATGGCTACACCTTC
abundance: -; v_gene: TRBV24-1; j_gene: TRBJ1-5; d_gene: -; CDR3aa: CATSAGVGAGQPQHF; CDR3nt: TGTGCCACCAGTGCTGGGGTGGGGGCGGGTCAGCCCCAGCATTTT
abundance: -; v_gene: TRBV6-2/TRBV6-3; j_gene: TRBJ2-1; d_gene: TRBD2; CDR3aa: CASSYGGLAKFF; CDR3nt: TGTGCCAGCAGTTACGGGGGACTAGCGAAGTTCTTC
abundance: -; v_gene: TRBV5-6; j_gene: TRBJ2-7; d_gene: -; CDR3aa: CASSLEGYEQYF; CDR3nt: TGTGCCAGCAGCTTGGAGGGCTACGAGCAGTACTTC
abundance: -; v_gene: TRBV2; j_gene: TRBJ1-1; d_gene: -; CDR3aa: CASSTPDGGMNTEAFF; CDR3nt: TGTGCCAGCAGTACACCGGACGGGGGGATGAACACTGAAGCTTTCTTT
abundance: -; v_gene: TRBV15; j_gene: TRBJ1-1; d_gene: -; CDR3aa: CATSRSSNTEAFF; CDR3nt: TGTGCCACCAGCCGTAGTAGTAACACTGAAGCTTTCTTT
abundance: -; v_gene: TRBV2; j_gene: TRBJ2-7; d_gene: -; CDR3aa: CASSDPDRPYEQYF; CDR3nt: TGTGCCAGCAGTGACCCGGACAGACCCTACGAGCAGTACTTC
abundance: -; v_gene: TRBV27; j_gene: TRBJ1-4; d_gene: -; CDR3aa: CASSLRGIGTNEKLFF; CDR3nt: TGTGCCAGCAGTTTGCGAGGGATAGGCACTAATGAAAAACTGTTTTTT
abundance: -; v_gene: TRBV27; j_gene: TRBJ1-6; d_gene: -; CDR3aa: CASSLGRAGYNSPLHF; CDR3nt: TGTGCCAGCAGTTTAGGACGGGCAGGCTATAATTCACCCCTCCACTTT
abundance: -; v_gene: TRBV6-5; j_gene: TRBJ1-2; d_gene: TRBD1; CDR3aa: CASIRDSYGYTF; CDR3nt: TGTGCCAGCATCCGGGACAGCTATGGCTACACCTTC
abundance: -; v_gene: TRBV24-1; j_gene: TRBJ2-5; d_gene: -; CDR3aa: CATSGFAAETQYF; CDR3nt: TGTGCCACCAGTGGTTTCGCAGCGGAGACCCAGTACTTC
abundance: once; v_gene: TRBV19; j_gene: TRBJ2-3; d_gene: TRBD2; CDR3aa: CASSIGQRGMDTQYF; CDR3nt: TGTGCCAGTAGTATTGGCCAGCGGGGGATGGATACGCAGTATTTT
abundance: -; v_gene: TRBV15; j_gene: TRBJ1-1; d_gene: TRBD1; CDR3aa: CATSRVDRATEAFF; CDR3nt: TGTGCCACCAGCAGAGTGGACAGGGCCACTGAAGCTTTCTTT
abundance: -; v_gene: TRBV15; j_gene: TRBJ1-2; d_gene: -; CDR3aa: CATSRDGLVGYTF; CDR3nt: TGTGCCACCAGCAGAGATGGGTTGGTAGGCTACACCTTC
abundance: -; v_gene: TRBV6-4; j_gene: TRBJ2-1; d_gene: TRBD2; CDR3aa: CASSETSGGNNEQFF; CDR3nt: TGTGCCAGCAGCGAAACTAGCGGGGGAAACAATGAGCAGTTCTTC
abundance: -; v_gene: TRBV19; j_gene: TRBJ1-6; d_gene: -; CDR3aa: CASSRTWDGNSPLHF; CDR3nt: TGTGCCAGTAGTAGAACCTGGGACGGTAATTCACCCCTCCACTTT